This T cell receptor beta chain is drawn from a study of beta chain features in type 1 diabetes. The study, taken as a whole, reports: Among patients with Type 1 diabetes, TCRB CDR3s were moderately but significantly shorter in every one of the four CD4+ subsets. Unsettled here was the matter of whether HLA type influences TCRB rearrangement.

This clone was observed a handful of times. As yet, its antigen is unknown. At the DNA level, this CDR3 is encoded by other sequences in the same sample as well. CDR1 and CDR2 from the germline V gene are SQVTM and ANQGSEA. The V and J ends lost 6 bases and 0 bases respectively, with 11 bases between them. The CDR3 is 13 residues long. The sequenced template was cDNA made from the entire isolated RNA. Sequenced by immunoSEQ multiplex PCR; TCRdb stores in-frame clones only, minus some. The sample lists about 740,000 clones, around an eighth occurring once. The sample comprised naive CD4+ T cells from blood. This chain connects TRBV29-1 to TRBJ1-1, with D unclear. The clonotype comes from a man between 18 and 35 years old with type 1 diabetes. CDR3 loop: CSVGGRLNTEAFF. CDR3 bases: TGCAGCGTGGGAGGACGGTTGAACACTGAAGCTTTCTTT.